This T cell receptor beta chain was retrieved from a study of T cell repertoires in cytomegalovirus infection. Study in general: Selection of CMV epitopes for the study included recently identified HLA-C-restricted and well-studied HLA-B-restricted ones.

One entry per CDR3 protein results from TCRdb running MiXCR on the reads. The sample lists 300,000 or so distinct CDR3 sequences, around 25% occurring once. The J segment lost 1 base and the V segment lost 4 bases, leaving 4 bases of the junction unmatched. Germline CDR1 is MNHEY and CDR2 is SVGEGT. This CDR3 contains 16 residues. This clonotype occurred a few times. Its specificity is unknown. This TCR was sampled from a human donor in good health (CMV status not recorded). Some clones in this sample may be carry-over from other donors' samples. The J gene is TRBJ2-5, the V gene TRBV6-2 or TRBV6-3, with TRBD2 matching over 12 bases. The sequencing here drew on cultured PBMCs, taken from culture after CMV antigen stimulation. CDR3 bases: TGTGCCAGCAGTTTCGGACTAGCGGGACTCCAAGAGACCCAGTACTTC. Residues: CASSFGLAGLQETQYF.